This TCR beta chain was captured by sequencing in a study of blood T cell repertoires in COVID-19. Participant-given clinical history determined each cohort assignment. Within 2 weeks before study entry, exposed participants met a COVID-19 case. Of note for this clone: This CDR3 is also generated by other DNA sequences in the sample.

In the authors' workflow: Reference gene primer amplification gave estimated nucleated cell counts. TCRdb keeps only in-frame clones here, not all; method: immunoSEQ multiplex PCR. From that table come the V and J calls and clone size; the DNA was used to work out D and trimming. The repertoire includes some 190,000 clones, 80% to 85% of them detected once, and around 2.9% sits in the top ten. Per germline, CDR1 KGHSH and CDR2 LQKENI. The CDR3 runs to 15 residues. With V trimmed by 6 bases and J by 0 bases, 4 bases remained unmatched. This chain links TRBV18 with TRBJ2-3, with TRBD1 matching over 9 bases. The source material was PBMCs or T cells enriched from blood (not recorded which). The clonotype was recovered from a woman aged 25 to 39 who had been exposed to COVID-19. As DNA, the CDR3 is TGTGCCAGCTCTCCCGGGACAGGGAGCACAGATACGCAGTATTTT. Its translation is CASSPGTGSTDTQYF.